The clone carrying this T cell receptor (beta chain) was counted between two and nine times. Its antigen is still unknown. The record originates from a study of cytomegalovirus exposure and HLA in healthy donors. Study-level information: Genetic ancestry analysis placed over 75% of the 400 or so donors that were genotyped in the Caucasian-associated cluster. Whole-study findings and limits: Within the data, a cluster of highly shared sequence variants was likely a sequencing artifact.

V lost 4 bases to trimming and J lost 6 bases, with 18 bases between them. The CDR3 totals 15 residues. The germline V gene has CDR1 LGHNA and CDR2 YSLEER. Use of 60 Vbeta and 13 Jbeta primers characterized the PCR. Only in-frame clones appear in the TCRdb table, and some are missing; sequencing was by immunoSEQ multiplex PCR. The sample shows roughly 200,000 clones, around 80% of them seen only once. The gene calls are TRBV4-3 and TRBJ1-2, with D uncertain. Sequencing used PBMCs. The source is a woman under 40 in good health and CMV-seropositive. As DNA, the CDR3 is TGCGCCAGCAGCCGCCTAGAGGGCTTAGGGAATGGCTACACCTTC. This codes for CASSRLEGLGNGYTF.